Below are 13 T cell receptor beta chains sequenced from a single sample in a study of Tregs in tolerant kidney transplant recipients. Recipients received nonmyeloablative bone marrow transplants from related graft donors, with transient mixed chimerism. Sequencing used immunoSEQ multiplex PCR; TCRdb keeps in-frame clones, though not all of them. Its listing shows about 15,000 clones. The specimen comprised CD4+ T cells from blood (PBMCs), sampled 12 months after the transplant. These receptors were taken from a human patient who received a combined kidney and bone marrow transplant. Some T cells may originate from the graft donor.

Notes on this clone: The read terminates 3 residues before the CDR3 end, so the remaining end is supplied by the germline J gene. The chain has TRBV18 and TRBJ1-5, with a tentative D call TRBD1 (6 bases). The germline V gene has CDR1 KGHSH and CDR2 LQKENI. Trimming took off 2 bases at V and 4 bases at J, with 12 bases between the two ends. The CDR3 totals 15 residues. The part of the CDR3 DNA that was read is TGTGCCAGCTCACCAAGCGTAGGGGGTAATCAGCCC. Residues: CASSPSVGGNQP. The entire CDR3 reads CASSPSVGGNQPQHF. The full variable domain, rest sourced from reference TRBV18 and TRBJ1-5, is NAGVMQNPRHLVRRRGQEARLRCSPMKGHSHVYWYRQLPEEGLKFMVYLQKENIIDESGMPKERFSAEFPKEGPSILRIQQVVRGDSAAYFCASSPSVGGNQPQHFGDGTRLSIL.

A word on this clone: The observed sequence ends 3 residues before the CDR3 terminus, with the missing tail filled in from the germline J gene. J is TRBJ1-2 and V is TRBV20-1; TRBD1 matches 9 bases. V dropped 6 bases and J dropped 5; count of bases not matched to a gene: 7. The CDR3 extends over 13 amino acids. Germline V gene data show CDR1 as DFQATT and CDR2 as SNEGSKA (reference sequence). The CDR3: CSAPTGGRYGYTF. The CDR3 bases that were read are TGCAGTGCACCGACAGGGGGGCGATATGGC.

In the case of this clone: The read stops 3 residues short of the end of the CDR3; the missing end is completed from the germline J gene. The rearrangement uses TRBV7-3 and TRBJ2-3; 9 bases are a match to TRBD2. J was trimmed by 3 bases and V by 5 bases; bases with no gene match: 9. The germline V gene encodes CDR1 SGHTA and CDR2 FQGTGA. This CDR3 spans 16 amino acids. CDR3 loop: CASSKNMAGGTDTQYF. The sequenced part of the CDR3 DNA is TGTGCCAGCAGCAAAAATATGGCGGGAGGGACAGATACG. Full variable domain (rest looked up from reference TRBV7-3 and TRBJ2-3): GAGVSQTPSNKVTEKGKYVELRCDPISGHTALYWYRQSLGQGPEFLIYFQGTGAADDSGLPNDRFFAVRPEGSVSTLKIQRTERGDSAVYLCASSKNMAGGTDTQYFGPGTRLTVL.

On this clone itself: The read finishes 3 residues shy of the CDR3 end, and the germline J gene is used to complete it. The genes are TRBV29-1 and TRBJ1-1, with 7 bases fitting TRBD1. Trimming at V came to 5 bases and at J to 4 bases, leaving 1 base not matched to a gene. Germline CDR1 is SQVTM and CDR2 is ANQGSEA. This CDR3 spans 11 amino acids. CDR3 DNA (partial): TGCAGCGTTCAGGGGGTCACTGAA. It encodes CSVQGVTE. The entire CDR3 is CSVQGVTEAFF.

For this clone: Read sequence stops 3 residues before the CDR3 end, and the germline J gene provides the missing end. The rearrangement joins TRBV30 to TRBJ1-4; the match to TRBD1 covers 7 bases. The CDR3 spans 14 residues. CDR1 and CDR2 (germline): GTSNPN, SVGIG (reference sequence). V was pared by 5 bases and J by 8 bases, with 11 bases of the junction left unmatched. The CDR3 protein is CAWARDSGGEKLFF. The sequenced CDR3 bases are TGTGCCTGGGCCCGGGACAGCGGCGGGGAAAAA. The complete variable domain, with remaining parts taken from reference TRBV30 and TRBJ1-4, reads SQTIHQWPATLVQPVGSPLSLECTVEGTSNPNLYWYRQAAGRGLQLLFYSVGIGQISSEVPQNLSASRPQDRQFILSSKKLLLSDSGFYLCAWARDSGGEKLFFGSGTQLSVL.

The sequenced CDR3 bases are TGTGCCAGCAGTTTACGCAGCGGGGGCCCCTCTGGGGCCAACGTC. Its protein is CASSLRSGGPSGANV. The entire CDR3 sequence reads CASSLRSGGPSGANVLTF. This rearrangement joins TRBV12-3 or TRBV12-4 to TRBJ2-6; 8 bases are a match to TRBD2. The CDR3 end is not reached by the read, which stops 3 residues before it; the germline J gene fills it in. Trimming at V came to 2 bases and at J to 0 bases, leaving 6 bases not matched to a gene. The CDR3 consists of 18 residues.

Regarding this clone: The read is 3 residues too short to cover the CDR3 end, so that end is filled in from the germline J gene. The V and J genes are TRBV30 and TRBJ1-5; D possibly corresponds to TRBD1 (6 bases). Germline V CDR1 and CDR2: GTSNPN, SVGIG (reference sequence). This CDR3 region has 14 residues. Trimming stripped 2 bases from V and 2 bases from J, with 10 bases between. CDR3 loop: CAWSQGLGNQPQHF. CDR3 bases read: TGTGCCTGGAGTCAGGGGTTAGGCAATCAGCCC.

As for this clone: The CDR3 goes on 3 residues after the read ends, and that part is filled in from the germline J gene. The genes are TRBV2 and TRBJ2-1, with 8 bases lining up with TRBD2. The trim removed 6 bases at V and 8 bases at J, leaving 6 bases unmatched. The CDR3 is 13 amino acids. CDR1 and CDR2 (germline): SNHLY, FYNNEI. CDR3 DNA (partial): TGTGCCAGCAGAAGACTAGCGCGAGATGAG. Its translation is CASRRLARDE. The whole CDR3 reads CASRRLARDEQFF. Full variable domain (rest looked up from reference TRBV2 and TRBJ2-1): EPEVTQTPSHQVTQMGQEVILRCVPISNHLYFYWYRQILGQKVEFLVSFYNNEISEKSEIFDDQFSVERPDGSNFTLKIRSTKLEDSAMYFCASRRLARDEQFFGPGTRLTVL.

About this clone: The read halts 3 residues ahead of the CDR3 end, with the missing end drawn from the germline J gene. This sequence joins TRBV2 and TRBJ2-4; 11 bases fit TRBD2. Germline-derived CDR1 and CDR2 are SNHLY and FYNNEI. The V and J ends lost 8 bases and 0 bases, in that order; junction bases with no gene match: 6. The CDR3 covers 16 residues. The CDR3 DNA, read in part, is TGTGCCAGCTGCCCCGGACTAGCGGGAGCCAAAAACATT. Translated, it gives CASCPGLAGAKNI. The full CDR3 reads CASCPGLAGAKNIQYF.

As regards this clone: The read finishes 3 residues shy of the CDR3 end, and the germline J gene is used to complete it. The V call is TRBV29-1, the J call TRBJ1-1, with D perhaps TRBD1 (6 bases). Germline V gives CDR1 SQVTM, CDR2 ANQGSEA. This CDR3 region has 12 residues. The CDR3 reads CSVEKSAGVAFF. CDR3 DNA, as far as it was read: TGCAGCGTTGAAAAATCGGCAGGGGTG.

About this clone: The CDR3 extends 3 residues past the end of the read, so its final part is completed from the germline J gene. The chain has TRBV7-9 and TRBJ2-5; D perhaps matches TRBD1 (5 bases). V was trimmed by 0 bases and J by 5 bases, leaving 13 bases between them. The CDR3 sequence is 15 residues long. Germline V gene sequence: CDR1 SEHNR, CDR2 FQNEAQ (reference sequence). The DNA read from the CDR3 is TGTGCCAGCAGCTTAGCGCTGGGCAGGGCCGAGACC. It translates to CASSLALGRAET. The full CDR3 protein reads CASSLALGRAETQYF.

With regard to this clone: The junction departs from the called germline gene at one end, perhaps through a read error. The read terminates 3 residues ahead of where the CDR3 ends, so the germline J gene completes it. The rearrangement uses TRBV30 and TRBJ1-1; 7 nucleotides align to TRBD1. CDR3 length: 17 residues. Germline loops: CDR1 GTSNPN, CDR2 SVGIG (reference sequence). The covered CDR3 bases are TGTGCCCGGAGTGTAAGGGGACCGAGGGGGCTTAGCACTGAA. It is translated as CARSVRGPRGLSTE. The full CDR3 reads CARSVRGPRGLSTEAFF.

In the case of this clone: The read ends 3 residues early relative to the CDR3; the germline J gene fills the gap. This rearrangement joins TRBV5-4 to TRBJ1-2, with D possibly being TRBD1 (5 bases). Germline V gives CDR1 SGHNT, CDR2 YYREEE (reference sequence). CDR3 length equals 12 residues. Partial CDR3 DNA: TGTGCCAGCAGCGCAGGGCCAGGGGGC. Translated: CASSAGPGG. The full CDR3 reads CASSAGPGGYTF.